One and the same sample provided the 21 T cell receptor beta chains below, sequenced in a study of blood T cell repertoires in COVID-19. The repertoire was sequenced with immunoSEQ multiplex PCR; TCRdb's copy has only in-frame clones and lacks some. This sample has 130,000 to 150,000 clones, with roughly 88% found just once. What was sequenced was peripheral blood. The receptor source for this set is a man between 65 and 85 years old with acute or convalescent COVID-19.

The V call is TRBV4-1, the J call TRBJ2-7, with D possibly being TRBD1 (6 bases). The ends were cut back, 6 bases at V and 3 bases at J, with 15 bases in the middle. CDR3 size: 14 residues. Germline lookup yields CDR1 MGHRA and CDR2 YSYEKL. CDR3 protein: CASRDLGRGYEQYF. CDR3 nucleotide sequence: TGCGCCAGCAGAGACCTGGGCAGGGGCTACGAGCAGTACTTC.

V usage is TRBV6-6 and J usage is TRBJ1-4; 9 nucleotides align to TRBD1. V trimming: 6 bases; J trimming: 8 bases; junction bases outside the gene matches: 10. The CDR3 loop spans 15 amino acids. CDR1 is MNHNY and CDR2 is SVGAGI in the germline V gene (reference sequence). CDR3 sequence reads: CASREGTGRGEKLFF. The CDR3 region has the DNA TGTGCCAGCAGGGAGGGGACAGGGAGGGGGGAAAAACTGTTTTTT.

The chain joins TRBV19 to TRBJ2-1; 9 bases line up with TRBD1. V dropped 4 bases and J dropped 7; count of bases not matched to a gene: 8. This CDR3 region has 15 residues. CDR1 and CDR2 (germline): LNHDA, SQIVND (reference sequence). In DNA, the CDR3 is TGTGCCAGTAGTAGCGGACAGGGGTGGTGGAATGAGCAGTTCTTC. This translates into CASSSGQGWWNEQFF.

This clone was seen once. The chain joins TRBV7-6 to TRBJ2-2; 13 bases fit TRBD2. Trimming removed 1 base from V and 6 bases from J; junction bases left unmatched: 2. This CDR3 comprises 16 residues. In germline, CDR1 is SGHVS, CDR2 FNYEAQ. The CDR3 bases are TGTGCCAGCAGCTTAGGGACTAGCGGGGGTTCCGGGGAGCTGTTTTTT. Translated, it gives CASSLGTSGGSGELFF.

This chain connects TRBV6-2 or TRBV6-3 to TRBJ2-1, with 7 nucleotides matching TRBD1. The CDR3 contains 16 residues. The V segment lost 2 bases and the J segment 4 bases; nucleotides outside the gene matches: 8. Germline CDR1 is MNHEY and CDR2 is SVGEGT. In nucleotides, the CDR3 is TGTGCCAGCAGTTACGGATTAGGGACAGCTTACAATGAGCAGTTCTTC. The encoded protein is CASSYGLGTAYNEQFF.

This clone was observed a few times. V and J are TRBV5-7 and TRBJ2-7; D possibly corresponds to TRBD2 (5 bases). TRBV5-7 is recorded as an ORF, its role being uncertain. This CDR3 contains 13 residues. V lost 5 bases to trimming and J lost 7 bases, with 16 bases between them. CDR3 coding DNA: TGTGCCAGCAGGATACAAGTACTAGGGGAGCAGTACTTC. Protein sequence: CASRIQVLGEQYF.

J is TRBJ2-5 and V is TRBV7-9; 9 bases match TRBD2. Germline V gives CDR1 SEHNR, CDR2 FQNEAQ (reference sequence). The CDR3 is 15 amino acids. V lost 5 bases to trimming and J lost 5 bases; unmatched junction nucleotides: 9. CDR3 bases: TGTGCCAGCAGCACCTTAGCGGGAGTCGGGGAGACCCAGTACTTC. It translates to CASSTLAGVGETQYF.

The V gene is TRBV5-4, the J gene TRBJ1-5, with 9 bases lining up with TRBD1. This CDR3 contains 14 residues. V shed 7 bases and J 0 bases; nucleotides not matched to a gene: 2. Germline CDR1 and CDR2: SGHNT and YYREEE (reference sequence). CDR3 sequence: CASRDRDSNQPQHF. The CDR3 coding sequence is TGTGCCAGCCGGGACAGGGATAGCAATCAGCCCCAGCATTTT.

V usage is TRBV27 and J usage is TRBJ1-6; D not certain. Germline CDR1 and CDR2: MNHEY and SMNVEV (reference sequence). The V and J ends lost 3 bases and 5 bases respectively, with 8 bases between them. The CDR3 spans 14 residues. CDR3 in amino acids: CASSFFGHNSPLHF. The CDR3 nucleotides are TGTGCCAGCAGTTTCTTTGGCCATAATTCACCCCTCCACTTT.

The chain uses TRBV21-1 and TRBJ2-7; TRBD2 is the table's D call and was not checked against the DNA. TRBV21-1 is designated a pseudogene. CDR3 length equals 16 residues. CDR3 DNA sequence: TGTGCCAGCAGCAAAGCGCTAGCGGGAGTCGGGAACGAGCAGTACTTC. Translating gives CASSKALAGVGNEQYF.

This clone turned up a few times. The gene calls are TRBV20-1 and TRBJ2-7; D gene unclear. Germline CDR1 and CDR2: DFQATT and SNEGSKA (reference sequence). Trimming removed 8 bases from V and 2 bases from J, with 10 bases in between. The CDR3 is 11 amino acids. The CDR3, as DNA: TGCAGTCCGGTCGTGGCCTACGAGCAGTACTTC. Translating gives CSPVVAYEQYF.

This clone was detected only once. The V and J genes are TRBV9 and TRBJ1-1, with no clear D. V lost 0 bases and J lost 6, with 9 bases in between. This CDR3 spans 13 amino acids. CDR1 is SGDLS, CDR2 YYNGEE, per germline. As DNA, the CDR3 is TGTGCCAGCAGCGTAGATGTTCGAGCTGAAGCTTTCTTT. It is translated as CASSVDVRAEAFF. The variable domain in full, completed from reference TRBV9 and TRBJ1-1, reads DSGVTQTPKHLITATGQRVTLRCSPRSGDLSVYWYQQSLDQGLQFLIQYYNGEERAKGNILERFSAQQFPDLHSELNLSSLELGDSALYFCASSVDVRAEAFFGQGTRLTVV.

This chain connects TRBV7-2 to TRBJ1-2; a possible D gene is TRBD1 (5 bases). This CDR3 contains 14 residues. Germline values: CDR1 SGHTA, CDR2 FQGNSA. Trimming removed 0 bases at V and 6 bases at J, with 11 bases between. The CDR3 region has the DNA TGTGCCAGCAGCTTAGCGTCCGGGGGGAATGGCTACACCTTC. Translation gives CASSLASGGNGYTF.

This clone has just one count. The chain has TRBV6-6 and TRBJ1-4, with 10 bases matching TRBD1. Germline V gene sequence: CDR1 MNHNY, CDR2 SVGAGI (reference sequence). The trim removed 5 bases at V and 3 bases at J, leaving 6 bases unmatched. The CDR3 sequence is 16 residues long. The CDR3 nucleotides read TGTGCCAGCAGTCAGGGACAGGGGCGGGCTAATGAAAAACTGTTTTTT. Translated, it gives CASSQGQGRANEKLFF.

This chain connects TRBV5-4 to TRBJ2-5, with 7 bases matching TRBD2. Germline CDR1 reads SGHNT; CDR2 reads YYREEE (reference sequence). With V trimmed by 4 bases and J by 4 bases, 4 bases remained unmatched. This CDR3 has 13 residues. The CDR3: CASSSRGVETQYF. CDR3 nucleotides: TGTGCCAGCAGCAGCCGGGGGGTAGAGACCCAGTACTTC.

This chain connects TRBV7-2 to TRBJ2-1; TRBD2 aligns across 11 bases. CDR3 length equals 15 residues. Germline loops: CDR1 SGHTA, CDR2 FQGNSA. Trimming took 5 bases from V and 4 from J; bases not matched to a gene: 4. The CDR3 region has the DNA TGTGCCAGCAGCCGGCTAGCGGGGGGATACAATGAGCAGTTCTTC. Amino acids: CASSRLAGGYNEQFF.

CDR3 region: CASSRQTYNEQFF. CDR3 DNA sequence: TGTGCCAGCAGTCGACAAACCTACAATGAGCAGTTCTTC. The chain recombines TRBV6-5 with TRBJ2-1; D unresolved. The V end was cut by 5 bases, the J end by 2 bases, with 7 bases between. Germline V gene lookup returns CDR1 MNHEY and CDR2 SVGAGI. The CDR3 is 13 amino acids.

The rearrangement uses TRBV29-1 and TRBJ2-5; TRBD1 matches 8 bases. J lost 1 base, V lost 4 bases, and 8 bases had no gene match. This CDR3 is built from 15 residues. Per the germline V gene, CDR1 is SQVTM and CDR2 is ANQGSEA. CDR3 coding DNA: TGCAGCGTTGGGGGGACAGGCCCCTTCCAAGAGACCCAGTACTTC. Protein product: CSVGGTGPFQETQYF. The full variable domain, completed using reference TRBV29-1 and TRBJ2-5, is SAVISQKPSRDICQRGTSLTIQCQVDSQVTMMFWYRQQPGQSLTLIATANQGSEATYESGFVIDKFPISRPNLTFSTLTVSNMSPEDSSIYLCSVGGTGPFQETQYFGPGTRLLVL.

The J gene is TRBJ2-3, the V gene TRBV29-1, with 10 bases that match TRBD2. This CDR3 has 14 amino acids. The germline V gene has CDR1 SQVTM and CDR2 ANQGSEA. V shed 4 bases, J shed 4 bases, and the junction held 5 bases outside the gene matches. CDR3 protein: CSVVAGGLSDTQYF. In DNA form, the CDR3 reads TGCAGCGTTGTAGCGGGAGGCTTATCAGATACGCAGTATTTT.

The J gene is TRBJ2-2, the V gene TRBV7-9; TRBD1 matches 9 bases. After removal of 7 bases from V and 5 bases from J, the junction contained 11 bases not matched to a gene. The germline V gene encodes CDR1 SEHNR and CDR2 FQNEAQ (reference sequence). The CDR3 contains 16 residues. Here the CDR3 reads CASTRYRGRTTGELFF. In DNA, the CDR3 is TGTGCCAGCACCCGATACAGGGGGCGTACGACCGGGGAGCTGTTTTTT.

The chain carries TRBV19 and TRBJ2-6; TRBD1 agrees at 7 bases. Germline V lookup: CDR1 LNHDA, CDR2 SQIVND (reference sequence). The V and J ends lost 2 bases and 1 base, in that order; junction bases with no gene match: 14. The CDR3 totals 20 residues. CDR3 protein: CASSIPVWTPQGSGANVLTF. The CDR3 DNA sequence: TGTGCCAGTAGTATACCCGTTTGGACCCCACAGGGGTCTGGGGCCAACGTCCTGACTTTC.